This T cell receptor beta chain was observed in a study of post-analysis software for immune sequencing data. Study summary: The disease courses spanned relapsing-remitting, secondary progressive and progressive-relapsing forms of multiple sclerosis.

Notes on this clonotype: Antigen specificity is unknown.

The CDR3 loop spans 16 amino acids. The V segment lost 2 bases and the J segment 0 bases; nucleotides outside the gene matches: 4. Germline CDR1 reads SGHAT; CDR2 reads FQNNGV. The TCR beta cDNA libraries contained unique molecular identifiers. Hundreds of thousands of cDNA molecules came from about 1 to 10 million T cells. MiXCR was run by TCRdb on the PCR reads, yielding one entry per CDR3 protein. Of about 820,000 distinct CDR3 sequences in the sample, around 53% were seen once. Regarding the study as a whole: Co-batched samples clustered tightly together by F measure. Higher frequency in patients than in controls was seen for 5 or 6 TRBV segments, with TRBV5-6, TRBV5-1 and TRBV20-1 among them. The study found significantly lower normalized Chao1 diversity in multiple sclerosis patients than in controls.

The clonotype originates from a girl aged 10 to 17 with multiple sclerosis. V usage is TRBV11-2 and J usage is TRBJ1-1, with 9 bases aligning to TRBD1. The sequenced sample was blood. CDR3 loop: CASSLKNRGLNTEAFF. The CDR3 region has the DNA TGTGCCAGCAGCTTAAAAAACAGGGGGCTGAACACTGAAGCTTTCTTT.